The T cell receptor (beta chain) under discussion was sequenced for a study of Ad26.COV2.S vaccination and SARS-CoV-2 variants. Across the whole study: A COV1001 Ad26.COV2.S trial-arm participant provided the sample. Intramuscular Ad26.COV2.S doses were given once or twice, 56 days apart. Broader study findings: Researchers cautioned that TCR breadth and depth analyses may have underestimated total T cell responses. People who got the vaccine had more spike-specific TCR breadth than people who got placebo.

Germline trimming cut 5 bases from V and 4 bases from J; bases unmatched to any gene: 16. The CDR3 runs 18 residues. TCRdb keeps only in-frame clones here, not all; method: immunoSEQ multiplex PCR. Among about 480,000 clones listed, around 85% were seen once. The sample's treatment: around 19 received Ad26.COV2.S at low or high dose, single or two shots; 5 received placebo; per-sample allocation not given. The study sampled participants on day 63 after the first vaccine or placebo injection. With respect to this clone: Its antigen remains unknown.

The sequence came from a person aged 18-60 years who received the Ad26.COV2.S COVID-19 vaccine or a placebo. The source was peripheral blood, collected in a trial of Ad26.COV2.S vaccine versus placebo. The gene calls are TRBV6-7 and TRBJ1-3; 8 bases line up with TRBD1. TRBV6-7 falls under the ORF class, with uncertain function. The CDR3, as DNA: TGTGCCAGCAGTATCGGTTTGGGACAGGAAGGTTCCGGAAACACCATATATTTT. Translated: CASSIGLGQEGSGNTIYF.